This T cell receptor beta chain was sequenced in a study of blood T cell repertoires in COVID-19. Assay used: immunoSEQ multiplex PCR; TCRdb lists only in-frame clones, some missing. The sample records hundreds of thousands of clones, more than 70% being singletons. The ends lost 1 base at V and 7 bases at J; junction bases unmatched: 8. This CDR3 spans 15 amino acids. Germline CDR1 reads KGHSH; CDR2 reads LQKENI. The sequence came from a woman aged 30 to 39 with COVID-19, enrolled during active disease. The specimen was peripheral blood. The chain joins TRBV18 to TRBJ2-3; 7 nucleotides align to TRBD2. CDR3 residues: CASSPQSGDINTQYF. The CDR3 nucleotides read TGTGCCAGCTCACCACAGAGCGGGGATATAAATACGCAGTATTTT. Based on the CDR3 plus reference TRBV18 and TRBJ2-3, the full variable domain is NAGVMQNPRHLVRRRGQEARLRCSPMKGHSHVYWYRQLPEEGLKFMVYLQKENIIDESGMPKERFSAEFPKEGPSILRIQQVVRGDSAAYFCASSPQSGDINTQYFGPGTRLTVL.